Below are 20 T cell receptor beta chains sequenced from a single sample in a study of blood T cells in healthy people across ages. The use of a sample-barcoded 5' primer and a J-beta primer mix characterized a second PCR of 7 to 11 cycles. TCRdb called the 5' RACE reads again in MiXCR, with one record for every CDR3 protein. The repertoire consists of under 2,000,000 distinct CDR3 sequences, with approximately 50% occurring once and the leading ten covering roughly 2%. Sequenced input: blood. These receptors originate from a woman in her thirties or forties in good health.

This clonotype was seen a few times. The chain couples TRBV5-4 to TRBJ2-7; tentatively, D is TRBD2 (5 bases). This CDR3 has 14 residues. V lost 0 bases and J lost 11, with 18 bases in between. CDR1 and CDR2 (germline): SGHNT, YYREEE (reference sequence). CDR3 in amino acids: CASSLASPSSGKYF. Here the CDR3 DNA reads TGTGCCAGCAGCTTGGCTTCTCCTAGCTCGGGGAAGTACTTC.

This clonotype was recorded once. V and J are TRBV7-2 and TRBJ2-3; 7 bases fit TRBD2. In germline, CDR1 is SGHTA, CDR2 FQGNSA. The CDR3 consists of 16 residues. Trimming at V came to 5 bases and at J to 11 bases, leaving 19 bases not matched to a gene. CDR3 in amino acids: CASSPQPGLPSRGQYF. Here the CDR3 DNA reads TGTGCCAGCAGCCCGCAGCCGGGACTACCCAGTCGGGGGCAGTATTTT. Combining the CDR3 with reference TRBV7-2 and TRBJ2-3 gives the whole variable domain GAGVSQSPSNKVTEKGKDVELRCDPISGHTALYWYRQSLGQGLEFLIYFQGNSAPDKSGLPSDRFSAERTGGSVSTLTIQRTQQEDSAVYLCASSPQPGLPSRGQYFGPGTRLTVL.

The V gene is TRBV29-1, the J gene TRBJ1-5; the match to TRBD1 covers 7 bases. The CDR3 runs to 13 residues. V shed 4 bases and J 4 bases; nucleotides not matched to a gene: 4. The germline CDR1 and CDR2 sequences are SQVTM and ANQGSEA. In DNA, the CDR3 is TGCAGCGTTGGGGCAGGGGGTAATCAGCCCCAGCATTTT. It yields the protein CSVGAGGNQPQHF.

The genes are TRBV20-1 and TRBJ2-7; D ambiguous. The germline gives CDR1 DFQATT, CDR2 SNEGSKA (reference sequence). The CDR3 consists of 13 residues. With 0 bases removed from V and 7 bases from J, the gap between germline ends came to 13 bases. The CDR3 DNA sequence: TGCAGTGCTAGAGATGACGCCGTATGGGAGCAGTACTTC. It codes for CSARDDAVWEQYF.

The V gene is TRBV28, the J gene TRBJ2-7, with D perhaps TRBD2 (7 bases). Trimming removed 7 bases at V and 0 bases at J, with 13 bases between. CDR1 and CDR2 from the germline V gene are MDHEN and SYDVKM. The CDR3 is 14 residues long. CDR3 protein: CASKGGLSSYEQYF. CDR3 sequence (DNA): TGTGCCAGCAAGGGGGGACTAAGCTCCTACGAGCAGTACTTC.

This chain joins TRBV29-1 and TRBJ2-7; 8 bases agree with TRBD1. The CDR3 contains 12 residues. The germline gives CDR1 SQVTM, CDR2 ANQGSEA. Germline trimming cut 7 bases from V and 2 bases from J; bases unmatched to any gene: 4. The CDR3 DNA is TGCAGCGCTGTGACAGGGGCCTACGAGCAGTACTTC. It translates to CSAVTGAYEQYF.

This clonotype was counted between two and nine times. The J gene is TRBJ2-1, the V gene TRBV2; 7 nucleotides line up with TRBD1. Germline V gene sequence: CDR1 SNHLY, CDR2 FYNNEI. The V segment lost 4 bases and the J segment 2 bases; nucleotides outside the gene matches: 2. The CDR3 is 14 amino acids. CDR3 loop: CASSATGAYNEQFF. The CDR3 DNA sequence: TGTGCCAGCAGTGCAACAGGGGCCTACAATGAGCAGTTCTTC.

This clonotype appeared a single time. The chain uses TRBV24-1 and TRBJ2-3, with D unresolved. V dropped 7 bases and J dropped 0 bases, with 16 bases sitting between them. CDR1 KGHDR and CDR2 SFDVKD come from the germline V gene. The CDR3 extends over 16 amino acids. DNA of the CDR3: TGTGCCACCAGCCTCAGGACGTCGTCTAGCACAGATACGCAGTATTTT. Amino acids: CATSLRTSSSTDTQYF.

The chain's CDR3 is CASSQGWGLAEEQFF. CDR3 DNA sequence: TGTGCCAGCAGCCAAGGGTGGGGACTAGCAGAGGAGCAGTTCTTC. The chain uses TRBV4-2 and TRBJ2-1, with 9 bases that match TRBD2. This CDR3 has 15 amino acids. The germline CDR1 and CDR2 sequences are LGHNA and YNFKEQ. With V trimmed by 1 base and J by 10 bases, 8 bases remained unmatched.

This chain links TRBV6-6 with TRBJ1-2, with 8 bases lining up with TRBD1. CDR1 MNHNY and CDR2 SVGAGI come from the germline V gene (reference sequence). J gave up 8 bases and V 2 bases, and 10 bases lay outside the gene matches. CDR3 size: 15 residues. This CDR3 reads CASSYPGSDRGGYTF. CDR3 coding DNA: TGTGCCAGCAGTTACCCGGGCTCCGACAGGGGAGGCTACACCTTC.

V usage is TRBV6-2 or TRBV6-3 and J usage is TRBJ2-6; D unclear. The CDR3 extends over 15 amino acids. The germline V and J ends were trimmed by 9 bases and 1 base, with 13 bases remaining between them. CDR1 is MNHEY, CDR2 SVGEGT, per germline. The DNA of the CDR3 is TGTGCCAGACCCTTTCGAGAGTCTGGGGCCAACGTCCTGACTTTC. Amino acids: CARPFRESGANVLTF.

The chain couples TRBV6-2 or TRBV6-3 to TRBJ2-1; D is uncertain. Trimming took 11 bases from V and 6 from J, leaving 20 bases between them. CDR3 length equals 14 residues. Germline-derived CDR1 and CDR2 are MNHEY and SVGEGT. In DNA, the CDR3 is TGTGCCTCAAGAACTACGGCTCCTGGCAATGAGCAGTTCTTC. Residues: CASRTTAPGNEQFF.

V usage is TRBV11-2 and J usage is TRBJ2-4; 7 bases agree with TRBD2. Unmatched junction bases numbered 9, after V lost 4 bases and J lost 3 bases. In germline, CDR1 is SGHAT, CDR2 FQNNGV. CDR3 length: 16 amino acids. DNA of the CDR3: TGTGCCAGCAGCTCTAATCTAGCGGAGATCAAAAACATTCAGTACTTC. Translation: CASSSNLAEIKNIQYF.

This clonotype appeared a few times. The chain combines TRBV7-2 with TRBJ1-1, with a weak D call TRBD1 (5 bases). This CDR3 is built from 15 residues. Trimming shortened V by 1 base and J by 5 bases, and 14 bases separated the two germline ends. Per the germline V gene, CDR1 is SGHTA and CDR2 is FQGNSA. The DNA of the CDR3 is TGTGCCAGCAGCTTAGTCGGGGGAGGGGTGACTGAAGCTTTCTTT. Amino acids: CASSLVGGGVTEAFF.

The chain recombines TRBV14 with TRBJ2-1; the D gene is possibly TRBD2 (5 bases). Looked up from germline, CDR1 is SGHDN and CDR2 is FVKESK. Deletions cut 3 bases from V and 12 bases from J, with 15 bases between. CDR3 length: 13 residues. The CDR3 reads CASSHDTGRWQFF. The CDR3 DNA follows: TGTGCCAGCAGCCACGACACGGGAAGGTGGCAGTTCTTC.

This chain connects TRBV27 to TRBJ2-1; tentative D call: TRBD1 (6 bases). CDR1 is MNHEY, CDR2 SMNVEV, per germline (reference sequence). The CDR3 is 12 residues long. The V end was cut by 6 bases, the J end by 4 bases, with 7 bases between. CDR3 nucleotides: TGTGCCAGCAGACAGGGTTACAATGAGCAGTTCTTC. The encoded protein is CASRQGYNEQFF.

The gene calls are TRBV20-1 and TRBJ2-3, with TRBD2 identical over 8 bases. From germline, CDR1 is DFQATT and CDR2 SNEGSKA (reference sequence). With 0 bases clipped from V and 2 bases from J, the junction kept 7 bases outside the gene matches. The CDR3 loop spans 16 amino acids. The CDR3 DNA is TGCAGTGCTAGAGATCTCGGCGGGGGGAACACAGATACGCAGTATTTT. Its translation is CSARDLGGGNTDTQYF.

The V call is TRBV28, the J call TRBJ2-5; TRBD2 agrees at 7 bases. CDR1 is MDHEN and CDR2 is SYDVKM in the germline V gene. CDR3 size: 12 residues. Trimming cost V 11 bases and J 4 bases; bases outside gene matches: 7. Written as DNA, the CDR3 is TGTGCCGTTACCGGGGGGATAGAGACCCAGTACTTC. Encoded protein: CAVTGGIETQYF.

This chain connects TRBV5-1 to TRBJ2-1; D tentatively reads TRBD1 or TRBD2 (5 bases each). Germline V lookup: CDR1 SGHRS, CDR2 YFSETQ. The V end was cut by 3 bases, the J end by 9 bases, with 16 bases between. The CDR3 contains 14 residues. This CDR3 reads CASSSGPSSSEQFF. The CDR3 DNA reads TGCGCCAGCAGCTCGGGACCGTCTAGCAGTGAGCAGTTCTTC.

The chain has TRBV29-1 and TRBJ1-1; D possibly corresponds to TRBD1 (6 bases). Between the trimmed V and J ends, which lost 7 bases and 7 bases, there was a span of 13 bases. Germline V gene sequence: CDR1 SQVTM, CDR2 ANQGSEA. This CDR3 has 11 residues. The CDR3 bases are TGCAGCGCAAAACAGGGCGTTGAAGCTTTCTTT. Translated, it gives CSAKQGVEAFF.